This T cell receptor (beta chain) is drawn from a study of CD4+ T cells in melanoma. A word on this clone: The antigen remains unidentified. Additional DNA sequences in this sample encode the identical CDR3.

Profiled with immunoSEQ multiplex PCR; TCRdb holds only in-frame clones, not every one. The sample lists 10,000 to 12,000 clones; over 55% were seen once. The CDR3 runs 13 residues. Germline CDR1 reads SGHVS; CDR2 reads FQNEAQ. The V gene lost 5 bases and the J gene lost 0 bases, with 7 bases spanning the gap. Study outcomes and limitations: A reported correlation linked neoantigen-specific CD4+ T cells to CD8+, macrophage and B cell function.

The chain recombines TRBV7-8 with TRBJ1-1; D is unclear. The origin of this receptor is a human donor with melanoma. Sequenced sample: cells from a culture (not recorded whether cultured in vitro). CDR3 DNA: TGTGCCAGCAGCATGGCGGTGAACACTGAAGCTTTCTTT. It is translated as CASSMAVNTEAFF.